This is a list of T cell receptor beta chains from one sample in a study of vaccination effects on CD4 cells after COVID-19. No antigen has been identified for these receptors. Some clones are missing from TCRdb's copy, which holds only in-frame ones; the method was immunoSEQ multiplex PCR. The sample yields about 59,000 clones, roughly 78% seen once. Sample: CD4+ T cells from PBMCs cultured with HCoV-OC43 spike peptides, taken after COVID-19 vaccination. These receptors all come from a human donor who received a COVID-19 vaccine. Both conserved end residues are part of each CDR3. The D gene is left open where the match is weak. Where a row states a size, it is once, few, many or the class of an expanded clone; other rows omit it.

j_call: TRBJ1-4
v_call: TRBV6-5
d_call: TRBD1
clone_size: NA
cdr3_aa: CASTDRGREKLFF
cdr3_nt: TGTGCCAGCACAGACAGGGGAAGAGAAAAACTGTTTTTT

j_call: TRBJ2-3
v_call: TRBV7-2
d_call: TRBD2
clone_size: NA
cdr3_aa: CASRRGGSGTDTQYF
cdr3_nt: TGTGCCAGCAGGCGCGGGGGGTCGGGCACAGATACGCAGTATTTT

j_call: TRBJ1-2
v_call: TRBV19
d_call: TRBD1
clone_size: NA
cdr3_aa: CASLDRGPGGYTF
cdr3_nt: TGTGCCAGCCTGGACAGGGGGCCTGGTGGCTACACCTTC

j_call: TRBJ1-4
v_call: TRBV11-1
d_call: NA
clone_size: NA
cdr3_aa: CASSPGTAGEKLFF
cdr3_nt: TGTGCCAGCAGCCCAGGGACCGCGGGAGAAAAACTGTTTTTT

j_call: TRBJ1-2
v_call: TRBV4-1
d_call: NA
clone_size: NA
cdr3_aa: CASSQVSSGGVFNYGYTF
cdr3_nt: TGCGCCAGCAGCCAAGTCTCATCGGGGGGCGTATTTAACTATGGCTACACCTTC

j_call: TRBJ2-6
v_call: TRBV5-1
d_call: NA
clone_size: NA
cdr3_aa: CASSRDSGANVLTF
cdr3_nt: TGCGCCAGCAGCCGGGACTCTGGGGCCAACGTCCTGACTTTC

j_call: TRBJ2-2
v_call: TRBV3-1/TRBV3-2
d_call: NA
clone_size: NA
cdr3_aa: CASSQDPGELFF
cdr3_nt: TGTGCCAGCAGCCAAGATCCCGGGGAGCTGTTTTTT

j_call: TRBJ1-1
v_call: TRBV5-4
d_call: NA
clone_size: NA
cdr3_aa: CASSFSGVPEAFF
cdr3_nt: TGTGCCAGCAGCTTCTCAGGCGTTCCTGAAGCTTTCTTT

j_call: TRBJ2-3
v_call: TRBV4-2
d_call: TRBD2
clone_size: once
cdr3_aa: CASSQDLSGGRDTQYF
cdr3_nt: TGTGCCAGCAGCCAAGATCTAAGCGGGGGTCGGGATACGCAGTATTTT

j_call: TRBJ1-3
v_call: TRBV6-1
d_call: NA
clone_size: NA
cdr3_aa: CASSEAGRSGNTIYF
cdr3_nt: TGTGCCAGCAGTGAAGCAGGTCGATCGGGAAACACCATATATTTT

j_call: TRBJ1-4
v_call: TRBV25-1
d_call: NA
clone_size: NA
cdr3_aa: CASSDWTDNEKLFF
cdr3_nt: TGTGCCAGCAGTGACTGGACGGATAATGAAAAACTGTTTTTT

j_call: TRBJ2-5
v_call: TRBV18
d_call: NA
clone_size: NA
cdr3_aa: CASSGARETQYF
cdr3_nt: TGTGCCAGCTCAGGGGCCCGGGAGACCCAGTACTTC

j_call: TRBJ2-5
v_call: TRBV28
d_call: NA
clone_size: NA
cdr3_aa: CASSLQALGTQYF
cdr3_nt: TGTGCCAGCAGCCTACAGGCTTTAGGGACCCAGTACTTC

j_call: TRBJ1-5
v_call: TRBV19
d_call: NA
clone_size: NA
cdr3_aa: CASSIGGIVNQPQHF
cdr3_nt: TGTGCCAGTAGTATAGGGGGGATTGTCAATCAGCCCCAGCATTTT

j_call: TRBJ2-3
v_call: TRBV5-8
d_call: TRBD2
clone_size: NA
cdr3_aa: CASSPLGLATDTQYF
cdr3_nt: TGTGCCAGCAGCCCACTGGGACTAGCGACAGATACGCAGTATTTT

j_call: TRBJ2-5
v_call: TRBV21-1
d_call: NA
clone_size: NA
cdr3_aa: CASSNCAQQETQYF
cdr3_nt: TGTGCCAGCAGCAATTGCGCCCAGCAAGAGACCCAGTACTTC

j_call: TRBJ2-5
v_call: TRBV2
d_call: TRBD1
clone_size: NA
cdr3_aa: CASSSLRQGGNQETQYF
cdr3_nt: TGTGCCAGCAGTTCTCTACGACAGGGGGGGAACCAAGAGACCCAGTACTTC

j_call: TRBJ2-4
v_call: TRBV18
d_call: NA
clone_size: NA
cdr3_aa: CASSYSLAKNIQYF
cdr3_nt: TGTGCCAGCTCGTATAGTCTAGCCAAAAACATTCAGTACTTC

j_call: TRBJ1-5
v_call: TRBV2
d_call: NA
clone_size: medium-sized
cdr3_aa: CASARGNQPQHF
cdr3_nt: TGTGCCAGCGCACGGGGAAATCAGCCCCAGCATTTT

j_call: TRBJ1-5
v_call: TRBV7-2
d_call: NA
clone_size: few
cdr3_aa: CASSLEQAAPQHF
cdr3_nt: TGTGCCAGCAGCTTAGAACAGGCAGCGCCCCAGCATTTT

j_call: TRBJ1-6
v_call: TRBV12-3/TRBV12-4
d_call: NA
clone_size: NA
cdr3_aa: CASRGLGNSPLHF
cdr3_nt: TGTGCCAGCAGGGGGTTGGGGAATTCACCCCTCCACTTT

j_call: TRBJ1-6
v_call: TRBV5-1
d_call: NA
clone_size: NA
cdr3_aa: CASSPYTGDNSPLHF
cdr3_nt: TGCGCCAGCAGCCCCTACACCGGCGATAATTCACCCCTCCACTTT

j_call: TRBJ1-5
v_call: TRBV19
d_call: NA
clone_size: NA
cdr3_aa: CASTQGLYSNQPQHF
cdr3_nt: TGTGCCAGTACCCAGGGACTTTATAGCAATCAGCCCCAGCATTTT

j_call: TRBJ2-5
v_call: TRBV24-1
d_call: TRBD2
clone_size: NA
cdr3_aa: CATARSSGGASFRETQYF
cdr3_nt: TGTGCCACCGCGAGGAGTAGCGGGGGGGCCTCTTTTAGGGAGACCCAGTACTTC

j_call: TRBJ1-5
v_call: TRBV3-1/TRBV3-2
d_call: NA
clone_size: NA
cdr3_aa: CASSHLRQPQHF
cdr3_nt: TGTGCCAGCAGCCATCTTCGTCAGCCCCAGCATTTT

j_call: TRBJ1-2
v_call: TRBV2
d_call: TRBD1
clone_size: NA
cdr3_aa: CASFRTGEGYTF
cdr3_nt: TGTGCCAGCTTCAGGACAGGAGAGGGCTACACCTTC

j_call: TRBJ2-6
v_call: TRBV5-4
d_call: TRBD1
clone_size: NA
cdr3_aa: CASSLWQGANSGANVLTF
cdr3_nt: TGTGCCAGCAGCTTGTGGCAGGGGGCCAACTCTGGGGCCAACGTCCTGACTTTC

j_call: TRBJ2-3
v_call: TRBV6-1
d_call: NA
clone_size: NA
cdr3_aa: CASSEFKGLGTQYF
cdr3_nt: TGTGCCAGCAGTGAATTTAAGGGTTTAGGCACGCAGTATTTT

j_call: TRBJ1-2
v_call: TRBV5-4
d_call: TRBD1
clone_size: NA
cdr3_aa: CASSRQGMEHGYTF
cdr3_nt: TGTGCCAGCAGCAGACAGGGGATGGAACATGGCTACACCTTC

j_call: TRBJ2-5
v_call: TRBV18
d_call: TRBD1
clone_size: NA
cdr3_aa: CASSPNGVSLTGEETQYF
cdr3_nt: TGTGCCAGCTCACCAAACGGCGTCAGCCTGACAGGGGAAGAGACCCAGTACTTC

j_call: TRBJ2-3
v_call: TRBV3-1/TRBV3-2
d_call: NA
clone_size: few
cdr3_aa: CASSLGDTQYF
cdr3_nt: TGTGCCAGCAGCCTCGGGGATACGCAGTATTTT

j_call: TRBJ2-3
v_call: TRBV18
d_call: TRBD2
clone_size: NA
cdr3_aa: CASSPRLAAYSTDTQYF
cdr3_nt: TGTGCCAGCTCACCGCGACTAGCGGCGTATAGCACAGATACGCAGTATTTT

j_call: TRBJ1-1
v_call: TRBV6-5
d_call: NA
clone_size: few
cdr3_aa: CASSYLVDTEAFF
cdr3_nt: TGTGCCAGCAGTTACTTGGTTGACACTGAAGCTTTCTTT

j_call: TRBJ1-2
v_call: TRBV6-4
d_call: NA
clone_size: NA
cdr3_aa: CASSDSAGLAYGYTF
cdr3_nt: TGTGCCAGCAGTGACTCGGCAGGGTTGGCCTATGGCTACACCTTC

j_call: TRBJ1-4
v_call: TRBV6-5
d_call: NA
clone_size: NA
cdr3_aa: CASRIQGANEKLFF
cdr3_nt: TGTGCCAGCAGAATACAGGGAGCTAATGAAAAACTGTTTTTT

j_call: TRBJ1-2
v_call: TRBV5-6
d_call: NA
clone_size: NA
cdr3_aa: CASSPRYYGYTF
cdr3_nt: TGTGCCAGCAGCCCCAGATACTATGGCTACACCTTC

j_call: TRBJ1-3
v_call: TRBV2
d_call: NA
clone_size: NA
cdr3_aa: CASSPNRGLKTGNTIYF
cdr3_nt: TGTGCCAGCAGTCCGAACCGGGGCCTGAAAACTGGAAACACCATATATTTT

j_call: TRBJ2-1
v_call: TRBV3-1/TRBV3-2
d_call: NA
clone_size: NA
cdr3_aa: CASSQWDGSYNEQFF
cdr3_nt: TGTGCCAGCAGCCAGTGGGACGGGAGCTACAATGAGCAGTTCTTC

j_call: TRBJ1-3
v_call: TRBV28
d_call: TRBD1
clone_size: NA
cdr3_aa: CASSSTTKLDRNTIYF
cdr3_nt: TGTGCCAGCAGTTCCACAACGAAACTGGACAGGAACACCATATATTTT

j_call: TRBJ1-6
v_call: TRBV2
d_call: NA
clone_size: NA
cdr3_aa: CASRPGGANSPLHF
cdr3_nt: TGTGCCAGCCGACCCGGGGGGGCTAATTCACCCCTCCACTTT

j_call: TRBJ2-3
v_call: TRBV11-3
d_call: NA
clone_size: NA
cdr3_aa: CASSLTGFDTQYF
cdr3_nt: TGTGCCAGCAGCCTCACAGGGTTTGATACGCAGTATTTT

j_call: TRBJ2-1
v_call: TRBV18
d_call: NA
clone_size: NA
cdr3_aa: CASSLLSVTSYNEQFF
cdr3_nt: TGTGCCAGCTCACTTCTTAGCGTGACCTCCTACAATGAGCAGTTCTTC

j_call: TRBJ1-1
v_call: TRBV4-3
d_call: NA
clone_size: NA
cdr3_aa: CASSHQTVGTEAFF
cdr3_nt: TGCGCCAGCAGCCACCAGACAGTCGGCACTGAAGCTTTCTTT

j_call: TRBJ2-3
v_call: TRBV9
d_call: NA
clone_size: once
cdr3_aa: CASSASTDTQYF
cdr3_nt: TGTGCCAGCAGCGCCAGCACAGATACGCAGTATTTT

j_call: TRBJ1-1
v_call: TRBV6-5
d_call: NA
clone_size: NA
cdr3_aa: CASSYSAGKAEAFF
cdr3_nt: TGTGCCAGCAGTTACTCGGCAGGGAAGGCTGAAGCTTTCTTT